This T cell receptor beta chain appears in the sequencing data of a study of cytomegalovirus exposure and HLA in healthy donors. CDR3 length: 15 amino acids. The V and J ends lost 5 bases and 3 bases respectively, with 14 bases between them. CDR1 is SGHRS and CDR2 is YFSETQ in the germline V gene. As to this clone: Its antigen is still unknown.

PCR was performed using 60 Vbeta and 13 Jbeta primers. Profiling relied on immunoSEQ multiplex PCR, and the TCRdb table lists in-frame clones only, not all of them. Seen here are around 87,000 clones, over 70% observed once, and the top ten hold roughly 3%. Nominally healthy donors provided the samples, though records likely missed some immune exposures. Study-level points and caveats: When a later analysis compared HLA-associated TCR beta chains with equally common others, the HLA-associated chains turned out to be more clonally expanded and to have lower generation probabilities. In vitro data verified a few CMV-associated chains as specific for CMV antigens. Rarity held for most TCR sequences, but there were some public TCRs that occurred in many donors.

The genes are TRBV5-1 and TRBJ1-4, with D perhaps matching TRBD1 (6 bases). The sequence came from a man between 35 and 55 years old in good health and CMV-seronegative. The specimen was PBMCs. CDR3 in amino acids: CASSQQGSANEKLFF. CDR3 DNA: TGCGCCAGCAGTCAACAGGGAAGCGCTAATGAAAAACTGTTTTTT.